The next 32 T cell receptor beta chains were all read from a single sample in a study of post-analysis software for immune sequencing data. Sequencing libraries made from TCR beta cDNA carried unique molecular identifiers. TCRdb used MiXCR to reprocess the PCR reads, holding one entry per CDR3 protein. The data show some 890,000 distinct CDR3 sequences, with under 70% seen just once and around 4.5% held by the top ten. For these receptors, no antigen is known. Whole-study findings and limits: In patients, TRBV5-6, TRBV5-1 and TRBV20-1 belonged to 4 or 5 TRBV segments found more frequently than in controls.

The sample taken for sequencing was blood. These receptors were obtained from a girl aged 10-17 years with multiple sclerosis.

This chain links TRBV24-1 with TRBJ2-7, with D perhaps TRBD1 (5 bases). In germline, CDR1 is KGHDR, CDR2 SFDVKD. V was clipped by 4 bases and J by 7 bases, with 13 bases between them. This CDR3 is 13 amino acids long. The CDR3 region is CATSDPDRNEQYF. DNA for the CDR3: TGTGCCACCAGTGACCCTGACAGAAATGAGCAGTACTTC.

The CDR3 reads CASSNRVDYEQYF. The CDR3 DNA sequence: TGTGCCAGCAGTAACAGGGTAGACTACGAGCAGTACTTC. This chain joins TRBV27 and TRBJ2-4, with a tentative D call TRBD1 (6 bases). With the DNA end fitting TRBJ2-7 better, the J assignment may be wrong. Germline V lookup: CDR1 MNHEY, CDR2 SMNVEV (reference sequence). The CDR3 spans 13 residues.

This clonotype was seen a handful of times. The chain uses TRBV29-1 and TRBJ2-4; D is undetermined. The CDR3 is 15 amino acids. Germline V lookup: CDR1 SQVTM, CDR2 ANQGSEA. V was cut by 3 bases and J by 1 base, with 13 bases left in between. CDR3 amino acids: CSVDPDLRAKNIQYF. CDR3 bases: TGCAGCGTTGACCCGGACCTCCGGGCCAAAAACATTCAGTACTTC.

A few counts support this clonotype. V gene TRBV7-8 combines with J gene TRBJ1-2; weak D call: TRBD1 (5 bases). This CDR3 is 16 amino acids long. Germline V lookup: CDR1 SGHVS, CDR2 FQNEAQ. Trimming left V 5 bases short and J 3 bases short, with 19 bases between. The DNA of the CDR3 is TGTGCCAGCAGCCCGGGACTCACCTTGGGGTACTATGGCTACACCTTC. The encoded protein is CASSPGLTLGYYGYTF.

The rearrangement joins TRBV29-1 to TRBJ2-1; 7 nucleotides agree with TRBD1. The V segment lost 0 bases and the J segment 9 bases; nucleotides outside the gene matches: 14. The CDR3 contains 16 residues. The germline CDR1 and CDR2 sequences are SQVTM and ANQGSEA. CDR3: CSVEDLRTGPASEQFF. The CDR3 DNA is TGCAGCGTTGAAGATCTGCGGACAGGTCCTGCCAGTGAGCAGTTCTTC.

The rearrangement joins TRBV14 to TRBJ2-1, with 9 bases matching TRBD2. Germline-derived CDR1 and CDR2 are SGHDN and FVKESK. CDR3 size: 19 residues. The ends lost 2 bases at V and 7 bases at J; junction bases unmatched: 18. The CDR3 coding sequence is TGTGCCAGCAGCCAACTGACGACTAGCGGAGCGGGGGCCAGGAATGAGCAGTTCTTC. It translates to CASSQLTTSGAGARNEQFF.

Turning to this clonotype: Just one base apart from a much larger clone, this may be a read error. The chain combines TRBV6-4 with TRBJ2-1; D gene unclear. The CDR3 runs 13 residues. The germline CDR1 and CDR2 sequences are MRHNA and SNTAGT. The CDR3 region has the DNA TGTGCCAGAAGTGATGGTCAGACCAATGAGCAGTTCTTC. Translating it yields CARSDGQTNEQFF.

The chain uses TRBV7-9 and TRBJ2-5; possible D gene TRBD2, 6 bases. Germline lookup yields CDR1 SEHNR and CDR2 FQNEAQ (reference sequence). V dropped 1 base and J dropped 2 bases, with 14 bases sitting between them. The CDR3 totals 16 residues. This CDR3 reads CASSLGGASTQETQYF. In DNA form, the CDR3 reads TGTGCCAGCAGCTTAGGCGGGGCCTCCACTCAAGAGACCCAGTACTTC.

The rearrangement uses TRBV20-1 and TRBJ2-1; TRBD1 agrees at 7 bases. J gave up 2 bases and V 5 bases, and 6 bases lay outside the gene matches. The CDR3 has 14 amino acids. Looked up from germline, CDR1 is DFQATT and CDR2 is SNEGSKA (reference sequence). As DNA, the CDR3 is TGCAGTGCTGTAACAGGGGCGCCCTACAATGAGCAGTTCTTC. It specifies CSAVTGAPYNEQFF.

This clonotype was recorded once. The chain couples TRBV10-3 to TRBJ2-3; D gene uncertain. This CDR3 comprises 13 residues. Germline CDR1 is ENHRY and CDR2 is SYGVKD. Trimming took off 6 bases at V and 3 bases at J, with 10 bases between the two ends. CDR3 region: CAIRTLGTDTQYF. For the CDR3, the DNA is TGTGCCATCAGGACCTTGGGGACAGATACGCAGTATTTT.

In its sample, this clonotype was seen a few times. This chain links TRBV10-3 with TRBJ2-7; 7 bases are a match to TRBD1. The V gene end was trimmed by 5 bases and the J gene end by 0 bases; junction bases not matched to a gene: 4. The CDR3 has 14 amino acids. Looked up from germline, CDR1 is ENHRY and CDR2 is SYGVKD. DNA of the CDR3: TGTGCCATCAGTCTACAGGGGAGCTCCTACGAGCAGTACTTC. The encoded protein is CAISLQGSSYEQYF.

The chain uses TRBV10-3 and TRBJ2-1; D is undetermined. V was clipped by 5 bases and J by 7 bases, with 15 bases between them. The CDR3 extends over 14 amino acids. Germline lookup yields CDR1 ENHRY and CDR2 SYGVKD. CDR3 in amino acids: CAISSSTVPNEQFF. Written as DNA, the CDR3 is TGTGCCATCAGTTCCTCCACCGTTCCGAATGAGCAGTTCTTC.

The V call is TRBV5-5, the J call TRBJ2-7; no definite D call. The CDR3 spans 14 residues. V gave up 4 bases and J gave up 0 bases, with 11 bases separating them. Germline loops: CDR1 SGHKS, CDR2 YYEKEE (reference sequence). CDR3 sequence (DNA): TGTGCCAGCAGCCAGGACGGAAACTCCTACGAGCAGTACTTC. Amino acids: CASSQDGNSYEQYF.

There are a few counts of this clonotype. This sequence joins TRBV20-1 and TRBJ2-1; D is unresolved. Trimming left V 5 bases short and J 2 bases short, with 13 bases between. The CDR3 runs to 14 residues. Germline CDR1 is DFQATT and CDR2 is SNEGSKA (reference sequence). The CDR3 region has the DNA TGCAGTGCTCCTCAGCGCTACCCCTACAATGAGCAGTTCTTC. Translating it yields CSAPQRYPYNEQFF.

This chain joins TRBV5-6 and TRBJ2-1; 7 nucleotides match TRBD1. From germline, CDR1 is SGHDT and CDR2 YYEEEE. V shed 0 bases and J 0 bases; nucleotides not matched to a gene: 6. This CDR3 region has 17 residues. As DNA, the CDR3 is TGTGCCAGCAGCTTGGCTTTAGGGACAGTCTCCTACAATGAGCAGTTCTTC. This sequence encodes CASSLALGTVSYNEQFF.

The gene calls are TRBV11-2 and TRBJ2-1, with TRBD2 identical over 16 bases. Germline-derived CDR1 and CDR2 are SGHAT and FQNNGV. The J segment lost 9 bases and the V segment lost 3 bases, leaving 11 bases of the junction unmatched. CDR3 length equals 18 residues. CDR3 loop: CASSFAPGLAGGRGEQFF. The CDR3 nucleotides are TGTGCCAGCAGCTTTGCGCCGGGACTAGCGGGGGGGCGTGGTGAGCAGTTCTTC.

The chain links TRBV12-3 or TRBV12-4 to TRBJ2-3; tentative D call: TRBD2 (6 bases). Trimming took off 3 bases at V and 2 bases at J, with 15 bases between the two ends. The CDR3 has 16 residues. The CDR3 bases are TGTGCCAGCAGTTTCCTAGCGCTACGATACACAGATACGCAGTATTTT. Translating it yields CASSFLALRYTDTQYF.

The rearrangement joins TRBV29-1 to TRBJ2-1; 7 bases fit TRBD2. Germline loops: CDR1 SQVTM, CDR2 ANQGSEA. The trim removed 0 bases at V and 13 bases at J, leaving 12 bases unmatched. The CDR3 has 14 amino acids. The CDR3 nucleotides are TGCAGCGTTGAAGATCGGTCTAGCGGCGAGACCCAGTTCTTC. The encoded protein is CSVEDRSSGETQFF.

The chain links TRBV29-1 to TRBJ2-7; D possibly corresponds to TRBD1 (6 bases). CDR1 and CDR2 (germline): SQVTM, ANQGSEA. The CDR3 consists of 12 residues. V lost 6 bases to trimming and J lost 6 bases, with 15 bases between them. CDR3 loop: CSVVSQGREQYF. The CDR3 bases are TGCAGCGTGGTATCACAGGGCCGCGAGCAGTACTTC.

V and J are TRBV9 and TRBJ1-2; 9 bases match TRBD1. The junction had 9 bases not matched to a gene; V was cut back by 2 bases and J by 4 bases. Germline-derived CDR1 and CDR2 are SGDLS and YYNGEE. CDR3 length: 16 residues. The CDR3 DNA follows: TGTGCCAGCAGCGTCTCCGGGACAGGGAAAAGCTATGGCTACACCTTC. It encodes CASSVSGTGKSYGYTF.

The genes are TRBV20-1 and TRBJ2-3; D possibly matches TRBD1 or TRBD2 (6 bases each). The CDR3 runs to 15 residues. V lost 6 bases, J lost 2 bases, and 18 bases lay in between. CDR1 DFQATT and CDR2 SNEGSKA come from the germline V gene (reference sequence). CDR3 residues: CSAPGGGGSTDTQYF. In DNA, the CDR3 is TGCAGTGCCCCCGGAGGGGGAGGTTCCACAGATACGCAGTATTTT.

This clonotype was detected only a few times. The chain's CDR3 is CASSYGEETQYF. In DNA form, the CDR3 reads TGTGCCAGCAGTTACGGGGAAGAGACCCAGTACTTC. The chain recombines TRBV6-6 with TRBJ2-5; D remains unclear. This CDR3 spans 12 amino acids. Germline V CDR1 and CDR2: MNHNY, SVGAGI (reference sequence). V was cut by 2 bases and J by 3 bases, with 4 bases left in between.

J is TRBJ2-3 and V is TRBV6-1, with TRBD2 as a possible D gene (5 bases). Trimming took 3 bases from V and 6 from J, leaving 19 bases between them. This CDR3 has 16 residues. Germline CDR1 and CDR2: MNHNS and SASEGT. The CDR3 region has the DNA TGTGCCAGCAGTGATGGCGGGCCCCCGATTGCGGATACGCAGTATTTT. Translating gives CASSDGGPPIADTQYF.

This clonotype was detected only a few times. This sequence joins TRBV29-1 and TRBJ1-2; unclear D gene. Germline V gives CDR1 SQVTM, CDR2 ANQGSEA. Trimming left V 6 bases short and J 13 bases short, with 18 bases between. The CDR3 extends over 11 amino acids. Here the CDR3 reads CSVRDIAESTF. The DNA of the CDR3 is TGCAGCGTAAGAGACATCGCGGAAAGCACCTTC.

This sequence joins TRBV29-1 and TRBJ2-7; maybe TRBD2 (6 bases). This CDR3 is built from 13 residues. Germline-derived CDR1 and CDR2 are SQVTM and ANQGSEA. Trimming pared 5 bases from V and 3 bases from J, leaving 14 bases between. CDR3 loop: CSVTGLAVYEQYF. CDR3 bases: TGCAGCGTTACGGGGTTAGCGGTCTACGAGCAGTACTTC.

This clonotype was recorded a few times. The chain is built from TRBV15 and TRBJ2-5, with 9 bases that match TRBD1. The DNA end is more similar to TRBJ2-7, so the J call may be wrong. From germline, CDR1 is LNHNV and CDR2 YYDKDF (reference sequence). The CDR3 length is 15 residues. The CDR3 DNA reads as TGTGCCACCAGCCCGGGGACAGGGATGGACTACGAGCAGTACTTC. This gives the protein CATSPGTGMDYEQYF.

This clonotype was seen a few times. The CDR3 is CSVEGRRGSYEQYF. The CDR3 DNA is TGCAGCGTTGAGGGGCGGAGGGGGTCCTACGAGCAGTACTTC. The chain couples TRBV29-1 to TRBJ2-7, with D perhaps being TRBD1 or TRBD2 (6 bases each). CDR1 SQVTM and CDR2 ANQGSEA come from the germline V gene. The CDR3 covers 14 residues. Trimming took off 3 bases at V and 1 base at J, with 13 bases between the two ends.

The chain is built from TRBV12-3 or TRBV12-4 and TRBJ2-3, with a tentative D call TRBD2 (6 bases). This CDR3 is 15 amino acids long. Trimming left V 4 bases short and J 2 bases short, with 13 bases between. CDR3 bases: TGTGCCAGCAGTTCCGGGACTTCCTACACAGATACGCAGTATTTT. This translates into CASSSGTSYTDTQYF.

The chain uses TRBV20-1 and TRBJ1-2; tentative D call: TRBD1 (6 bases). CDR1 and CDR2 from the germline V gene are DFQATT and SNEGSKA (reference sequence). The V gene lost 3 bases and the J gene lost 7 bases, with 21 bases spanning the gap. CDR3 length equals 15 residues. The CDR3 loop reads CSASPPGGGGSGYTF. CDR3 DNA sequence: TGCAGTGCTAGCCCCCCCGGGGGGGGGGGCAGTGGCTACACCTTC.

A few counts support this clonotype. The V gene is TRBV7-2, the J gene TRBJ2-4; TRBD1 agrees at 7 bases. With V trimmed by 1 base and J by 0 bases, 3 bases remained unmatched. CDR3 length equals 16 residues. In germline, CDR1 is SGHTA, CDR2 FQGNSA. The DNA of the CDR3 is TGTGCCAGCAGCTTAGTAAGGGGGCTAGCCAAAAACATTCAGTACTTC. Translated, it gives CASSLVRGLAKNIQYF.

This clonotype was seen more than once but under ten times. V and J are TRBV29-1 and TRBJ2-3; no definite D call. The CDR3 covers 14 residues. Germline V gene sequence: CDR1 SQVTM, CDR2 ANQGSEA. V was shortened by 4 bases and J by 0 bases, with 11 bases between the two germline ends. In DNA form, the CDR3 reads TGCAGCGTTGCCCCCTGGAATAGCACAGATACGCAGTATTTT. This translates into CSVAPWNSTDTQYF.

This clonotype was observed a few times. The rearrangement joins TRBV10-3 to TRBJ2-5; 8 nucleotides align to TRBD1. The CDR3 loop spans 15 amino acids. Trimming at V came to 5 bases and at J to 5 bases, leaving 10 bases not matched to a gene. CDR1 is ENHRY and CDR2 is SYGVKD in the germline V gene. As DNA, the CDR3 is TGTGCCATCAGTCGTGAGCAGGGGGCGGGGGAGACCCAGTACTTC. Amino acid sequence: CAISREQGAGETQYF.